The 12 T cell receptor beta chains below come from one sample, sequenced in a study of early T cells in non-severe SARS-CoV-2 infection. TCRdb redid the calling of the 5' RACE reads with MiXCR, one entry per CDR3 protein. The table includes some 82,000 distinct CDR3 sequences, over 5% detected once. The sequencing sample was made of whole blood. The receptor set was obtained from an adult who was a healthcare worker with PCR-confirmed SARS-CoV-2 infection or an uninfected control (not recorded which).

This clonotype was seen a few times. The CDR3 nucleotides are TGCAGTGCTTTGAAAGCGGGACCCACAGATACGCAGTATTTT. As protein: CSALKAGPTDTQYF. V is TRBV20-1 and J is TRBJ2-3, with 7 bases fitting TRBD2. V trimming: 5 bases; J trimming: 2 bases; junction bases outside the gene matches: 7. Germline lookup yields CDR1 DFQATT and CDR2 SNEGSKA (reference sequence). The CDR3 sequence is 14 residues long.

There are many counts of this clonotype. This chain connects TRBV6-5 to TRBJ1-1; possibly TRBD1 for D (6 bases). The germline V gene has CDR1 MNHEY and CDR2 SVGAGI. V was shortened by 1 base and J by 7 bases, with 19 bases between the two germline ends. The CDR3 consists of 16 residues. The CDR3 sequence: CASSYFQGHGSNEAFF. CDR3 in DNA: TGTGCCAGCAGTTACTTTCAGGGACACGGATCTAATGAAGCTTTCTTT.

In its sample, this clonotype was seen many times. The chain recombines TRBV27 with TRBJ1-2, with D possibly TRBD1 on 5 matching bases. V was shortened by 0 bases and J by 2 bases, with 10 bases between the two germline ends. CDR1 is MNHEY, CDR2 SMNVEV, per germline (reference sequence). The CDR3 contains 15 residues. The CDR3 coding sequence is TGTGCCAGCAGTTTATCAGGCAGGGCCAACTATGGCTACACCTTC. Translated: CASSLSGRANYGYTF.

This clonotype has more than one count but fewer than ten. The rearrangement uses TRBV3-1 and TRBJ2-3, with no clear D. CDR1 and CDR2 from the germline V gene are LGHDT and YNNKEL (reference sequence). The V end lost 7 bases, the J end lost 2 bases, and 10 bases lay between the germline ends. This CDR3 has 13 residues. This CDR3 is CASKLFSTDTQYF. The CDR3 bases are TGTGCCAGCAAACTATTCTCCACAGATACGCAGTATTTT.

This clonotype was counted a few times. The chain links TRBV20-1 to TRBJ1-5; D ambiguous. This CDR3 spans 13 amino acids. Trimming took off 4 bases at V and 4 bases at J, with 11 bases between the two ends. CDR1 DFQATT and CDR2 SNEGSKA come from the germline V gene (reference sequence). The CDR3 DNA reads as TGCAGTGCTAATTTGAGGGATAATCAGCCCCAGCATTTT. Its translation is CSANLRDNQPQHF.

The chain couples TRBV7-2 to TRBJ2-7; D not certain. This CDR3 spans 14 amino acids. V was pared by 0 bases and J by 6 bases, with 12 bases between. Germline V gene lookup returns CDR1 SGHTA and CDR2 FQGNSA. The CDR3 bases are TGTGCCAGCAGCTTAGCCCAGCGACGTCGCGAGCAGTACTTC. Its protein is CASSLAQRRREQYF.

This clonotype was recorded a few times. V gene TRBV28 combines with J gene TRBJ1-1; tentatively, D is TRBD1 (5 bases). With 10 bases removed from V and 3 bases from J, the gap between germline ends came to 27 bases. CDR3 length: 17 amino acids. Germline V CDR1 and CDR2: MDHEN, SYDVKM. The CDR3 here is CAINERFARRGDTEAFF. The CDR3 coding sequence is TGTGCCATTAATGAAAGGTTTGCCCGACGGGGCGACACTGAAGCTTTCTTT.

This clonotype was detected ten times or more. The CDR3 is CASTRGENTEAFF. The CDR3 nucleotides are TGTGCCAGCACCCGAGGAGAGAACACTGAAGCTTTCTTT. The chain joins TRBV6-5 to TRBJ1-1; D is ambiguous. This CDR3 region has 13 residues. Germline CDR1 and CDR2: MNHEY and SVGAGI. Deletions cut 7 bases from V and 1 base from J, with 10 bases between.

This clonotype was recorded a few times. V is TRBV29-1 and J is TRBJ2-5; 10 bases agree with TRBD2. CDR3 length equals 14 residues. V was pared by 2 bases and J by 4 bases, with 4 bases of the junction left unmatched. Germline V gene sequence: CDR1 SQVTM, CDR2 ANQGSEA. CDR3 loop: CSVEWLAGAETQYF. DNA for the CDR3: TGCAGCGTTGAATGGCTAGCGGGAGCAGAGACCCAGTACTTC. Drawing the rest from reference TRBV29-1 and TRBJ2-5, the complete variable domain is SAVISQKPSRDICQRGTSLTIQCQVDSQVTMMFWYRQQPGQSLTLIATANQGSEATYESGFVIDKFPISRPNLTFSTLTVSNMSPEDSSIYLCSVEWLAGAETQYFGPGTRLLVL.

This clonotype appeared many times. The chain couples TRBV6-2 or TRBV6-3 to TRBJ1-1; 7 bases are shared with TRBD1. The CDR3 is 14 amino acids. CDR1 is MNHEY, CDR2 SVGEGT, per germline. Trimming removed 4 bases from V and 4 bases from J; junction bases left unmatched: 6. CDR3 residues: CASSSDRVATEAFF. CDR3 sequence (DNA): TGTGCCAGCAGTTCAGACAGGGTTGCCACTGAAGCTTTCTTT.

At least ten counts were recorded for this clonotype. The V gene is TRBV6-1, the J gene TRBJ2-1; TRBD2 agrees at 7 bases. CDR1 and CDR2 (germline): MNHNS, SASEGT. V lost 4 bases to trimming and J lost 9 bases; unmatched junction nucleotides: 6. There are 13 residues in the CDR3. CDR3 nucleotide sequence: TGTGCCAGCAGTGTTTCGCGGGAGTCTGAGCAGTTCTTC. It specifies CASSVSRESEQFF.

A few counts support this clonotype. V gene TRBV30 combines with J gene TRBJ2-2; TRBD2 matches at 10 bases. This CDR3 region has 18 residues. Germline trimming cut 6 bases from V and 0 bases from J; bases unmatched to any gene: 13. Germline-derived CDR1 and CDR2 are GTSNPN and SVGIG (reference sequence). CDR3 protein: CACPPRHSGGSNTGELFF. Written as DNA, the CDR3 is TGTGCCTGCCCTCCCAGGCATAGCGGGGGGTCGAACACCGGGGAGCTGTTTTTT.